One and the same sample provided the 26 T cell receptor beta chains below, sequenced in a study of Ad26.COV2.S vaccination and SARS-CoV-2 variants. Indicated treatment: around 19 received Ad26.COV2.S at low or high dose, single or two shots; about 5 received placebo; per-sample allocation not given. Day 63 following the first vaccine or placebo injection was when the samples were taken. Measured with immunoSEQ multiplex PCR; TCRdb has only the in-frame clones, and not every one. The top ten hold 5.5% of the sample, which has 320,000 or so clones, roughly 90% seen once. Sequenced material: peripheral blood, taken in a trial of Ad26.COV2.S vaccine versus placebo. Every receptor here comes from a person aged 18-60 years who received the Ad26.COV2.S COVID-19 vaccine or a placebo.

V and J are TRBV12-3 or TRBV12-4 and TRBJ1-1; 10 bases line up with TRBD1. Unmatched junction bases numbered 3, after V lost 8 bases and J lost 6 bases. The CDR3 loop spans 12 amino acids. CDR3 residues: CASGGQGPEAFF. The CDR3 DNA reads TGTGCCAGCGGGGGACAGGGGCCTGAAGCTTTCTTT.

This clone was observed a single time. The genes are TRBV29-1 and TRBJ1-5; maybe TRBD1 (6 bases). CDR1 and CDR2 (germline): SQVTM, ANQGSEA. The CDR3 contains 14 residues. Trimming removed 4 bases at V and 11 bases at J, with 21 bases between. The CDR3 loop is CSVVLTGPSGAQHF. The CDR3, as DNA: TGCAGCGTTGTCTTAACAGGGCCCAGTGGGGCCCAGCATTTT.

This clone showed up just once. The chain carries TRBV7-2 and TRBJ1-5; a possible D gene is TRBD1 (5 bases). The CDR3 is 14 amino acids. Germline V gives CDR1 SGHTA, CDR2 FQGNSA. The germline V and J ends were trimmed by 2 bases and 7 bases, with 12 bases remaining between them. The CDR3 DNA follows: TGTGCCAGCAGCTTAAGTAGGGGTAACCAGCCCCAGCATTTT. Amino acid sequence: CASSLSRGNQPQHF.

The chain recombines TRBV3-1 (or the pseudogene TRBV3-2) with TRBJ1-5, with D possibly TRBD1 on 5 matching bases. This CDR3 comprises 20 residues. V was pared by 2 bases and J by 0 bases, with 23 bases between. Germline-derived CDR1 and CDR2 are LGHDT and YNNKEL (reference sequence). CDR3 bases: TGTGCCAGCAGCCAACCCCCGAAGGGGTCGGGGATCTATAGCAATCAGCCCCAGCATTTT. This encodes CASSQPPKGSGIYSNQPQHF.

The chain uses TRBV4-3 and TRBJ2-3; TRBD1 or TRBD2 may be the D gene (5 bases each). In germline, CDR1 is LGHNA, CDR2 YSLEER. V was clipped by 4 bases and J by 4 bases, with 18 bases between them. The CDR3 totals 16 residues. The CDR3 spells CASSPRDGTGADTQYF. DNA for the CDR3: TGCGCCAGCAGCCCCCGGGACGGGACCGGGGCAGATACGCAGTATTTT.

The chain uses TRBV7-2 and TRBJ1-4; 9 bases line up with TRBD1. Germline V CDR1 and CDR2: SGHTA, FQGNSA. J was trimmed by 7 bases and V by 5 bases; bases with no gene match: 8. The CDR3 is made up of 15 amino acids. The CDR3 nucleotides are TGTGCCAGCAGCACCGGGGACAGGGAACCTGAAAAACTGTTTTTT. This gives the protein CASSTGDREPEKLFF. The whole variable domain, filled in from reference TRBV7-2 and TRBJ1-4, reads GAGVSQSPSNKVTEKGKDVELRCDPISGHTALYWYRQSLGQGLEFLIYFQGNSAPDKSGLPSDRFSAERTGGSVSTLTIQRTQQEDSAVYLCASSTGDREPEKLFFGSGTQLSVL.

The chain is built from TRBV13 and TRBJ1-2; D not certain. Trimming shortened V by 5 bases and J by 4 bases, and 20 bases separated the two germline ends. The CDR3 totals 16 residues. Per the germline V gene, CDR1 is PRHDT and CDR2 is FYEKMQ (reference sequence). CDR3 in amino acids: CASSPPQGGVLYGYTF. The CDR3 DNA reads TGTGCCAGCAGCCCCCCCCAAGGCGGGGTACTCTATGGCTACACCTTC.

The chain recombines TRBV7-9 with TRBJ1-4; TRBD1 might be the D (5 bases). Germline V lookup: CDR1 SEHNR, CDR2 FQNEAQ (reference sequence). V lost 5 bases and J 7 bases, leaving 14 bases between the germline ends. The length of the CDR3 is 14 residues. CDR3 sequence: CASSRSQGSEKLFF. For the CDR3, the DNA is TGTGCCAGCAGCCGGAGCCAGGGTAGTGAAAAACTGTTTTTT.

This CDR3 is CASSLDLNTEAFF. The CDR3 coding sequence is TGTGCCAGCAGCTTAGACCTGAACACTGAAGCTTTCTTT. V usage is TRBV7-8 and J usage is TRBJ1-1; no clear D. V lost 1 base and J 0 bases, leaving 3 bases between the germline ends. CDR1 is SGHVS and CDR2 is FQNEAQ in the germline V gene. CDR3 length equals 13 residues.

Here the CDR3 reads CASSQDGHTIYF. CDR3 nucleotide sequence: TGCGCCAGCAGCCAAGATGGCCACACCATATATTTT. The chain recombines TRBV4-1 with TRBJ1-3; D ambiguous. The CDR3 covers 12 residues. Germline V gene data show CDR1 as MGHRA and CDR2 as YSYEKL. V gave up 0 bases and J gave up 8 bases, with 5 bases separating them.

The rearrangement joins TRBV2 to TRBJ1-1; TRBD1 is a possible D gene (5 bases). V dropped 6 bases and J dropped 4 bases, with 12 bases sitting between them. The CDR3 has 13 residues. Germline V gives CDR1 SNHLY, CDR2 FYNNEI. The CDR3 sequence is CASSLGGSTEAFF. The DNA of the CDR3 is TGTGCCAGCAGCCTGGGGGGGAGCACTGAAGCTTTCTTT. Full variable domain (rest looked up from reference TRBV2 and TRBJ1-1): EPEVTQTPSHQVTQMGQEVILRCVPISNHLYFYWYRQILGQKVEFLVSFYNNEISEKSEIFDDQFSVERPDGSNFTLKIRSTKLEDSAMYFCASSLGGSTEAFFGQGTRLTVV.

The gene calls are TRBV6-5 and TRBJ2-1; 8 bases agree with TRBD2. Unmatched junction bases numbered 8, after V lost 8 bases and J lost 2 bases. The CDR3 runs 15 residues. Germline V gene data show CDR1 as MNHEY and CDR2 as SVGAGI. CDR3 loop: CASGTAGAPYNEQFF. The CDR3 nucleotides read TGTGCCAGCGGAACAGCGGGAGCGCCCTACAATGAGCAGTTCTTC.

The gene calls are TRBV6-5 and TRBJ2-1; 7 nucleotides match TRBD2. Germline CDR1 and CDR2: MNHEY and SVGAGI. Trimming took 7 bases from V and 4 from J; bases not matched to a gene: 10. The CDR3 spans 15 residues. CDR3 DNA sequence: TGTGCCAGCACCTTAGGGGCGGGGGTGTACAATGAGCAGTTCTTC. This codes for CASTLGAGVYNEQFF.

The rearrangement uses TRBV25-1 and TRBJ1-2, with no clear D. V lost 3 bases and J lost 4, with 12 bases in between. Germline V CDR1 and CDR2: MGHDK, SYGVNS. The CDR3 covers 14 residues. In nucleotides, the CDR3 is TGTGCCAGCAGTGACTCCGGGTCTCCCTATGGCTACACCTTC. This codes for CASSDSGSPYGYTF.

V and J are TRBV2 and TRBJ1-1, with D hard to call. Germline values: CDR1 SNHLY, CDR2 FYNNEI. The germline V and J ends were trimmed by 8 bases and 0 bases, with 10 bases remaining between them. There are 13 residues in the CDR3. The CDR3 is CASGRTVNTEAFF. The CDR3 bases are TGTGCCAGCGGCCGGACGGTGAACACTGAAGCTTTCTTT.

The chain carries TRBV2 and TRBJ1-1, with D perhaps TRBD1 (6 bases). The CDR3 is 13 amino acids. V was clipped by 8 bases and J by 1 base, with 11 bases between them. Per the germline V gene, CDR1 is SNHLY and CDR2 is FYNNEI. CDR3 region: CASSRTENTEAFF. CDR3 nucleotides: TGTGCCAGCTCCAGGACAGAGAACACTGAAGCTTTCTTT. Full variable domain (missing parts from reference TRBV2 and TRBJ1-1): EPEVTQTPSHQVTQMGQEVILRCVPISNHLYFYWYRQILGQKVEFLVSFYNNEISEKSEIFDDQFSVERPDGSNFTLKIRSTKLEDSAMYFCASSRTENTEAFFGQGTRLTVV.

The CDR3 DNA follows: TGTGCCAGCAGTTCCCCGTCGACAAGTAACTATGGCTACACCTTC. It codes for CASSSPSTSNYGYTF. The rearrangement links TRBV28 to TRBJ1-2, with no clear D. The CDR3 spans 15 residues. CDR1 is MDHEN and CDR2 is SYDVKM in the germline V gene. Deletions cut 4 bases from V and 1 base from J, with 13 bases between.

V and J are TRBV3-1 (or the pseudogene TRBV3-2) and TRBJ1-1, with D hard to call. The CDR3 contains 15 residues. CDR1 is LGHDT, CDR2 YNNKEL, per germline (reference sequence). Between the trimmed V and J ends, which lost 0 bases and 1 base, there was a span of 9 bases. As DNA, the CDR3 is TGTGCCAGCAGCCAAGAAAGCCAAGGGAACACTGAAGCTTTCTTT. Translating it yields CASSQESQGNTEAFF.

V gene TRBV27 combines with J gene TRBJ2-2; D is possibly TRBD2 (8 bases). The germline gives CDR1 MNHEY, CDR2 SMNVEV (reference sequence). This CDR3 is 15 amino acids long. Trimming removed 7 bases at V and 6 bases at J, with 18 bases between. This CDR3 is CASTSGGGNPGELFF. In nucleotides, the CDR3 is TGTGCCAGCACCTCGGGAGGGGGCAATCCCGGGGAGCTGTTTTTT.

This chain's CDR3 is CASREDRGDGYTF. CDR3 nucleotides: TGTGCCAGCAGGGAGGACAGGGGAGATGGCTACACCTTC. The chain uses TRBV2 and TRBJ1-2; 9 nucleotides line up with TRBD1. The CDR3 totals 13 residues. Germline-derived CDR1 and CDR2 are SNHLY and FYNNEI. Trimming removed 6 bases from V and 6 bases from J; junction bases left unmatched: 5. The full variable domain, rest sourced from reference TRBV2 and TRBJ1-2, is EPEVTQTPSHQVTQMGQEVILRCVPISNHLYFYWYRQILGQKVEFLVSFYNNEISEKSEIFDDQFSVERPDGSNFTLKIRSTKLEDSAMYFCASREDRGDGYTFGSGTRLTVV.

This rearrangement joins TRBV7-8 to TRBJ2-7, with a weak D call TRBD2 (5 bases). CDR1 is SGHVS, CDR2 FQNEAQ, per germline. The CDR3 covers 16 residues. V was cut by 4 bases and J by 4 bases, with 20 bases left in between. The CDR3 is CASSSFPRVQAYEQYV. In DNA form, the CDR3 reads TGTGCCAGCAGCTCCTTCCCGCGGGTCCAGGCATACGAGCAGTACGTC.

The V gene is TRBV9, the J gene TRBJ2-1, with TRBD2 identical over 7 bases. Germline assignment: CDR1 SGDLS and CDR2 YYNGEE. The CDR3 sequence is 15 residues long. V dropped 3 bases and J dropped 0; count of bases not matched to a gene: 3. Written as DNA, the CDR3 is TGTGCCAGCAGCGCGCGGGAGAGCTCCTACAATGAGCAGTTCTTC. Its protein product is CASSARESSYNEQFF. The whole variable domain, remainder taken from reference TRBV9 and TRBJ2-1, is DSGVTQTPKHLITATGQRVTLRCSPRSGDLSVYWYQQSLDQGLQFLIQYYNGEERAKGNILERFSAQQFPDLHSELNLSSLELGDSALYFCASSARESSYNEQFFGPGTRLTVL.

This chain connects TRBV6-6 to TRBJ2-7, with D uncertain. This CDR3 region has 15 residues. Trimming stripped 0 bases from V and 0 bases from J, with 9 bases between. CDR1 MNHNY and CDR2 SVGAGI come from the germline V gene (reference sequence). The DNA of the CDR3 is TGTGCCAGCAGTTACTCCGGGCCTAGCTCCTACGAGCAGTACTTC. The encoded protein is CASSYSGPSSYEQYF.

The chain links TRBV25-1 to TRBJ2-1; the match to TRBD1 covers 8 bases. This CDR3 has 15 residues. Germline V gene data show CDR1 as MGHDK and CDR2 as SYGVNS. Trimming removed 0 bases from V and 9 bases from J; junction bases left unmatched: 7. This chain's CDR3 is CASSEYTGGRREQFF. CDR3 sequence (DNA): TGTGCCAGCAGTGAATATACAGGGGGGCGGCGTGAGCAGTTCTTC. Full variable domain (outside the CDR3, taken from reference TRBV25-1 and TRBJ2-1): EADIYQTPRYLVIGTGKKITLECSQTMGHDKMYWYQQDPGMELHLIHYSYGVNSTEKGDLSSESTVSRIRTEHFPLTLESARPSHTSQYLCASSEYTGGRREQFFGPGTRLTVL.

The chain combines TRBV7-3 with TRBJ2-1; a possible D gene is TRBD1 (7 bases). Per germline, CDR1 SGHTA and CDR2 FQGTGA. The CDR3 is 16 residues long. The V and J ends lost 5 bases and 0 bases respectively, with 14 bases between them. The CDR3 coding sequence is TGTGCCAGCAGCCAGGGGGGTCACTACTCCTACAATGAGCAGTTCTTC. Translating gives CASSQGGHYSYNEQFF.

The chain links TRBV29-1 to TRBJ1-2; D is uncertain. Trimming took off 3 bases at V and 2 bases at J, with 4 bases between the two ends. CDR3 size: 11 residues. Per germline, CDR1 SQVTM and CDR2 ANQGSEA. CDR3 DNA: TGCAGCGTTGACTCGAACTATGGCTACACCTTC. Translation: CSVDSNYGYTF. Together with reference TRBV29-1 and TRBJ1-2, the CDR3 gives the full variable domain: SAVISQKPSRDICQRGTSLTIQCQVDSQVTMMFWYRQQPGQSLTLIATANQGSEATYESGFVIDKFPISRPNLTFSTLTVSNMSPEDSSIYLCSVDSNYGYTFGSGTRLTVV.